These T cell receptor beta chains were read from a single sample in a study of T cells in Graves' hyperthyroidism and ophthalmopathy. TCRdb reprocessed the multiplex PCR reads via MiXCR and lists one record per CDR3 protein. The sample holds a few hundred thousand distinct CDR3 sequences, 16% seen once. The specimen was blood. The receptors shown here come from a woman between 40 and 55 years old with Graves' ophthalmopathy. Each CDR3 is given with its conserved first and last residue. D genes are given only for firm matches. Rows give clone size only sometimes, using once, few, many, or a class for an expanded clone.

CASSWGANKNIQYF	TGTGCCAGCAGTTGGGGGGCGAACAAAAACATTCAGTACTTC	NA	TRBV12-3/TRBV12-4	TRBJ2-4	few
CASSLALTGGGYTF	TGTGCCAGCAGCTTAGCTCTGACAGGGGGAGGCTACACCTTC	TRBD1	TRBV7-2	TRBJ1-2	few
CASSDPDRVHTIYF	TGTGCCAGCAGTGATCCGGACAGGGTACACACCATATATTTT	TRBD1	TRBV12-3/TRBV12-4	TRBJ1-3	NA
CASSLSWARHNEQFF	TGTGCCAGCAGCTTGAGCTGGGCCCGACACAATGAGCAGTTCTTC	NA	TRBV11-2	TRBJ2-1	many
CASSRGTSGGGDTQYF	TGTGCCAGCAGCAGGGGGACTAGCGGGGGTGGAGATACGCAGTATTTT	TRBD2	TRBV7-8	TRBJ2-3	NA
CSASSGGGAPYEQYF	TGCAGTGCTAGTAGTGGCGGGGGAGCACCCTACGAGCAGTACTTC	TRBD2	TRBV20-1	TRBJ2-7	many
CASSPWASGRAKTDTQYF	TGTGCCAGCAGTCCGTGGGCTAGCGGGAGGGCCAAGACAGATACGCAGTATTTT	TRBD2	TRBV27	TRBJ2-3	few
CASSLSQGANYGYTF	TGTGCCAGCAGTTTAAGTCAGGGTGCGAACTATGGCTACACCTTC	NA	TRBV28	TRBJ1-2	many
CASSLVAGTETQYF	TGTGCCAGCAGCCTGGTTGCAGGGACAGAGACCCAGTACTTC	NA	TRBV7-2	TRBJ2-5	NA
CRARAGSYNEQFF	TGCAGAGCTAGGGCTGGGTCCTACAATGAGCAGTTCTTC	NA	TRBV20-1	TRBJ2-1	many
CASREAFGDQETQYF	TGTGCCAGCCGGGAGGCCTTCGGCGACCAAGAGACCCAGTACTTC	TRBD2	TRBV6-1	TRBJ2-5	many
CATTGERTDTQYF	TGTGCCACAACAGGGGAGCGCACAGATACGCAGTATTTT	TRBD1	TRBV2	TRBJ2-3	many
CASSQGGPLEETQYF	TGTGCCAGCAGTCAGGGGGGGCCTTTAGAAGAGACCCAGTACTTC	NA	TRBV28	TRBJ2-5	NA
CASSRASGAGETQYF	TGTGCCAGCTCAAGGGCTAGCGGGGCGGGAGAGACCCAGTACTTC	TRBD2	TRBV12-3/TRBV12-4	TRBJ2-5	NA
CASSEIGEAQPQHF	TGTGCCAGCAGTGAAATCGGGGAGGCTCAGCCCCAGCATTTT	NA	TRBV6-1	TRBJ1-5	many
CSASHGGLNEQYF	TGCAGTGCTAGTCACGGGGGTCTGAACGAGCAGTACTTC	NA	TRBV20-1	TRBJ2-7	NA
CSAREGQLNTETFF	TGCAGTGCTAGAGAGGGACAGTTGAACACTGAAACTTTCTTT	TRBD1	TRBV20-1	TRBJ1-1	few
CASSLGVGGKYF	TGTGCCAGCAGCTTAGGGGTAGGGGGCAAGTACTTC	TRBD1	TRBV11-2	TRBJ2-5	many
CSAPTSGRTYEQYF	TGCAGTGCTCCGACTAGCGGGAGGACCTACGAGCAGTACTTC	TRBD2	TRBV20-1	TRBJ2-7	many
CASSPGISGSSEQFF	TGTGCCAGCTCACCGGGGATTAGCGGGAGCAGTGAGCAGTTCTTC	TRBD2	TRBV18	TRBJ2-1	many
CASSEAAGRPQHF	TGTGCCAGCAGTGAAGCGGCAGGGCGGCCCCAGCATTTT	NA	TRBV6-1	TRBJ1-5	few
CASSEQGTQQETQYF	TGTGCCAGCAGTGAACAGGGGACACAACAAGAGACCCAGTACTTC	NA	TRBV25-1	TRBJ2-5	NA